One sample yielded the 24 T cell receptor beta chains listed below, sequenced in a study of blood T cell repertoires in COVID-19. The table came from immunoSEQ multiplex PCR; TCRdb's copy has only in-frame clones and leaves some out. Of some 160,000 clones detected, roughly 86% appear once; the ten largest clones hold about 2.7%. The material sequenced was peripheral blood. These receptors were collected from an elderly woman with COVID-19, enrolled during active disease.

The rearrangement links TRBV7-3 to TRBJ2-3, with 11 bases matching TRBD2. V trimming: 5 bases; J trimming: 14 bases; junction bases outside the gene matches: 12. Germline lookup yields CDR1 SGHTA and CDR2 FQGTGA. This CDR3 has 14 residues. CDR3 residues: CASSPGLAGGRRYF. Written as DNA, the CDR3 is TGTGCCAGCAGCCCGGGGCTAGCGGGGGGCAGACGGTATTTT.

This sequence joins TRBV19 and TRBJ2-6, with TRBD2 matching over 11 bases. The CDR3 loop spans 18 amino acids. Unmatched junction bases numbered 4, after V lost 2 bases and J lost 1 base. Germline V gene lookup returns CDR1 LNHDA and CDR2 SQIVND (reference sequence). The CDR3 spells CASSITSGSLSGANVLTF. CDR3 DNA sequence: TGTGCCAGTAGTATAACTAGCGGGAGTTTGTCTGGGGCCAACGTCCTGACTTTC.

The chain joins TRBV3-1 (or the pseudogene TRBV3-2) to TRBJ2-5; the D gene is possibly TRBD1 (5 bases). With 4 bases removed from V and 6 bases from J, the gap between germline ends came to 15 bases. CDR3 length: 14 amino acids. Per germline, CDR1 LGHDT and CDR2 YNNKEL (reference sequence). In DNA form, the CDR3 reads TGTGCCAGCAGCCTACCTTCCCAGGGAAAGACCCAGTACTTC. It translates to CASSLPSQGKTQYF.

The V gene is TRBV29-1, the J gene TRBJ2-7; the D is unclear. Germline CDR1 reads SQVTM; CDR2 reads ANQGSEA. The V end lost 4 bases, the J end lost 4 bases, and 8 bases lay between the germline ends. There are 11 residues in the CDR3. In nucleotides, the CDR3 is TGCAGCGTTGCTGACACGTACGAGCAGTACTTC. It is translated as CSVADTYEQYF.

The chain couples TRBV19 to TRBJ2-2; 7 bases fit TRBD1. CDR1 LNHDA and CDR2 SQIVND come from the germline V gene (reference sequence). The CDR3 extends over 14 amino acids. J was trimmed by 4 bases and V by 6 bases; bases with no gene match: 5. The chain's CDR3 is CASSPTGPTGELFF. The DNA for the CDR3 is TGTGCCAGTAGCCCGACAGGGCCCACCGGGGAGCTGTTTTTT.

V gene TRBV18 combines with J gene TRBJ2-7; D gene unclear. From germline, CDR1 is KGHSH and CDR2 LQKENI. The length of the CDR3 is 14 residues. V was cut by 0 bases and J by 0 bases, with 6 bases left in between. This chain's CDR3 is CASSPPPSSYEQYF. The DNA for the CDR3 is TGTGCCAGCTCACCACCCCCGTCCTCCTACGAGCAGTACTTC.

This clone has a single count. The chain has TRBV2 and TRBJ1-5; tentatively, D is TRBD1 (6 bases). CDR3 length: 15 residues. Trimming took 7 bases from V and 7 from J, leaving 20 bases between them. CDR1 SNHLY and CDR2 FYNNEI come from the germline V gene. CDR3 protein: CASTRNTGRGQPQHF. In DNA form, the CDR3 reads TGTGCCAGCACTAGAAACACAGGGAGGGGACAGCCCCAGCATTTT.

V usage is TRBV19 and J usage is TRBJ1-3; a possible D gene is TRBD1 (6 bases). The CDR3 loop spans 13 amino acids. The germline V and J ends were trimmed by 8 bases and 4 bases, with 12 bases remaining between them. Germline V gene sequence: CDR1 LNHDA, CDR2 SQIVND (reference sequence). Here the CDR3 reads CASSFDRGNTIYF. CDR3 DNA: TGTGCCAGTTCTTTCGACAGGGGAAACACCATATATTTT.

The chain links TRBV18 to TRBJ2-2; D remains unclear. V gave up 3 bases and J gave up 0 bases, with 8 bases separating them. In germline, CDR1 is KGHSH, CDR2 LQKENI. CDR3 size: 15 residues. The CDR3 DNA is TGTGCCAGCTCACCCTCCACAACGAACACCGGGGAGCTGTTTTTT. Encoded protein: CASSPSTTNTGELFF.

Regarding this clone: The same CDR3 also results from other DNA sequences found in this sample. The V gene is TRBV18, the J gene TRBJ2-3; TRBD2 aligns across 12 bases. CDR3 length: 16 residues. Germline loops: CDR1 KGHSH, CDR2 LQKENI. Trimming took 3 bases from V and 5 from J; bases not matched to a gene: 6. As DNA, the CDR3 is TGTGCCAGCTCACCGCTAGCGGGGGGGCCGGGAGATACGCAGTATTTT. Protein product: CASSPLAGGPGDTQYF. The variable domain in full, with the rest retrieved from reference TRBV18 and TRBJ2-3, is NAGVMQNPRHLVRRRGQEARLRCSPMKGHSHVYWYRQLPEEGLKFMVYLQKENIIDESGMPKERFSAEFPKEGPSILRIQQVVRGDSAAYFCASSPLAGGPGDTQYFGPGTRLTVL.

This clone has only one observation. The chain uses TRBV6-5 and TRBJ2-7, with D maybe TRBD1 (6 bases). The CDR3 runs to 14 residues. CDR1 and CDR2 from the germline V gene are MNHEY and SVGAGI. Between the trimmed V and J ends, which lost 5 bases and 7 bases, there was a span of 18 bases. In nucleotides, the CDR3 is TGTGCCAGCAGTACGACCCGACAGGCTTCGGAGCAGTACTTC. Its translation is CASSTTRQASEQYF.

V gene TRBV19 combines with J gene TRBJ1-1, with 8 nucleotides matching TRBD1. CDR3 length equals 16 residues. The germline gives CDR1 LNHDA, CDR2 SQIVND (reference sequence). V shed 6 bases and J 3 bases; nucleotides not matched to a gene: 12. The CDR3 DNA reads as TGTGCCAGTAGGGGAAGGACAGGGTGGTTGGACACTGAAGCTTTCTTT. Translation: CASRGRTGWLDTEAFF. Variable domain in full (rest from reference TRBV19 and TRBJ1-1): DGGITQSPKYLFRKEGQNVTLSCEQNLNHDAMYWYRQDPGQGLRLIYYSQIVNDFQKGDIAEGYSVSREKKESFPLTVTSAQKNPTAFYLCASRGRTGWLDTEAFFGQGTRLTVV.

This clone was seen a few times. The chain employs TRBV3-1 (or the pseudogene TRBV3-2) and TRBJ2-2; D is ambiguous. Germline V gene sequence: CDR1 LGHDT, CDR2 YNNKEL (reference sequence). This CDR3 has 13 residues. V was cut by 6 bases and J by 0 bases, with 5 bases left in between. The CDR3 DNA is TGTGCCAGCAGTCAGGCGAACACCGGGGAGCTGTTTTTT. Translating it yields CASSQANTGELFF.

This clone was seen a handful of times. The chain couples TRBV30 to TRBJ1-1; TRBD1 aligns across 9 bases. This CDR3 is 15 amino acids long. Germline CDR1 is GTSNPN and CDR2 is SVGIG (reference sequence). Trimming cost V 0 bases and J 1 base; bases outside gene matches: 3. In nucleotides, the CDR3 is TGTGCCTGGAGTGTGACAGGGGGACCGAACACTGAAGCTTTCTTT. Protein sequence: CAWSVTGGPNTEAFF.

The CDR3 region has the DNA TGTGCCAGCAGACCCTCCTCCGGGACTAGGGACGAGCAGTACTTC. Translated, it gives CASRPSSGTRDEQYF. The chain links TRBV6-6 to TRBJ2-7, with TRBD2 matching 8 bases. The CDR3 extends over 15 amino acids. Trimming took 6 bases from V and 5 from J; bases not matched to a gene: 12. Germline CDR1 is MNHNY and CDR2 is SVGAGI (reference sequence).

The chain couples TRBV5-1 to TRBJ1-2; D gene uncertain. Germline CDR1 is SGHRS and CDR2 is YFSETQ. The CDR3 covers 16 residues. V lost 5 bases and J lost 7, with 24 bases in between. DNA for the CDR3: TGCGCCAGCAGATCCCATGGCGGAGGCGGAAGGGCTGGCTACACCTTC. The encoded protein is CASRSHGGGGRAGYTF.

The J gene is TRBJ2-6, the V gene TRBV5-4; D is uncertain. CDR1 is SGHNT, CDR2 YYREEE, per germline (reference sequence). V shed 1 base and J shed 0 bases, with 8 bases lying between them. CDR3 size: 16 residues. Here the CDR3 DNA reads TGTGCCAGCAGCTTGCCCCAGTTCTCTGGGGCCAACGTCCTGACTTTC. This gives the protein CASSLPQFSGANVLTF.

This clone has a single count. The rearrangement links TRBV19 to TRBJ1-4, with TRBD1 matching 7 bases. This CDR3 comprises 16 residues. V lost 4 bases to trimming and J lost 3 bases; unmatched junction nucleotides: 8. CDR1 is LNHDA and CDR2 is SQIVND in the germline V gene (reference sequence). The CDR3 sequence: CASSTGGGSSNEKLFF. Written as DNA, the CDR3 is TGTGCCAGTAGTACAGGAGGGGGCAGTTCTAATGAAAAACTGTTTTTT.

V and J are TRBV28 and TRBJ2-7, with 7 positions matching TRBD1. CDR3 length equals 17 residues. The V gene's germline CDR1 is MDHEN and CDR2 SYDVKM. The V gene end was trimmed by 2 bases and the J gene end by 4 bases; junction bases not matched to a gene: 14. The DNA for the CDR3 is TGTGCCAGCAGTTTACCCCATGGGCCAGGGGGATTTTACGAGCAGTACTTC. This sequence encodes CASSLPHGPGGFYEQYF.

CDR3 in DNA: TGTGCCAGTAGTATTCTAGCGTCTAGCACAGATACGCAGTATTTT. This sequence encodes CASSILASSTDTQYF. The V gene is TRBV19, the J gene TRBJ2-3, with D perhaps TRBD2 (6 bases). Germline V gives CDR1 LNHDA, CDR2 SQIVND (reference sequence). This CDR3 spans 15 amino acids. V was trimmed by 3 bases and J by 0 bases, leaving 10 bases between them.

The table lists this clone with a few counts. The V and J genes are TRBV19 and TRBJ1-2, with D maybe TRBD1 (5 bases). Between the trimmed V and J ends, which lost 5 bases and 7 bases, there was a span of 14 bases. The CDR3 is 13 residues long. Germline values: CDR1 LNHDA, CDR2 SQIVND (reference sequence). The CDR3 loop reads CASSLRGSGGYTF. For the CDR3, the DNA is TGTGCCAGTAGTCTTCGGGGGAGTGGTGGCTACACCTTC.

This clone was seen just once. The CDR3 protein is CASSHPDRATGYTF. CDR3 in DNA: TGCGCCAGCAGCCACCCGGACAGGGCGACAGGCTACACCTTC. V gene TRBV4-1 combines with J gene TRBJ1-2, with 8 positions matching TRBD1. The ends lost 3 bases at V and 8 bases at J; junction bases unmatched: 8. The CDR3 is made up of 14 amino acids. Germline CDR1 MGHRA, CDR2 YSYEKL.

V usage is TRBV19 and J usage is TRBJ2-7; 8 bases are a match to TRBD2. CDR1 is LNHDA and CDR2 is SQIVND in the germline V gene (reference sequence). This CDR3 region has 13 residues. J gave up 6 bases and V 3 bases, and 4 bases lay outside the gene matches. The CDR3: CASSIGRAGEQYF. The CDR3 bases are TGTGCCAGTAGTATCGGGAGGGCCGGCGAGCAGTACTTC.

The rearrangement joins TRBV11-2 to TRBJ2-7, with D possibly TRBD1 on 5 matching bases. This CDR3 comprises 14 residues. The germline gives CDR1 SGHAT, CDR2 FQNNGV. V lost 3 bases to trimming and J lost 2 bases, with 11 bases between them. The CDR3 coding sequence is TGTGCCAGCAGCTTCGCAGGGAAGACCTACGAGCAGTACTTC. Its protein is CASSFAGKTYEQYF. The full variable domain, completed using reference TRBV11-2 and TRBJ2-7, is EAGVAQSPRYKIIEKRQSVAFWCNPISGHATLYWYQQILGQGPKLLIQFQNNGVVDDSQLPKDRFSAERLKGVDSTLKIQPAKLEDSAVYLCASSFAGKTYEQYFGPGTRLTVT.